The rows below give T cell receptor beta chains drawn from one sample of a study of blood T cell repertoires in COVID-19. Libraries were prepared by immunoSEQ multiplex PCR; TCRdb keeps only in-frame clonotypes and omits some of them. This sample has some 200,000 clones, with roughly four fifths found just once. Sequenced input: PBMCs or T cells enriched from blood (not recorded which). The receptors were sampled from a man aged 35 to 55 who had recovered from COVID-19. Both conserved end residues are part of each CDR3. Fields, in order: J gene, V gene, D gene, CDR3 protein, CDR3 DNA. D genes are given only for firm matches.

j_gene: TRBJ2-3; v_gene: TRBV27; d_gene: .; CDR3aa: CASSLAGLGSTDTQYF; CDR3nt: TGTGCCAGCAGTTTAGCAGGGTTGGGGAGCACAGATACGCAGTATTTT
j_gene: TRBJ1-2; v_gene: TRBV2; d_gene: .; CDR3aa: CASSEVEVAGYTF; CDR3nt: TGTGCCAGCAGTGAAGTGGAGGTGGCTGGCTACACCTTC
j_gene: TRBJ1-5; v_gene: TRBV21-1; d_gene: .; CDR3aa: CASSNSRDRGPYQPQHF; CDR3nt: TGTGCCAGCAGCAATAGTCGGGACAGGGGGCCTTATCAGCCCCAGCATTTT
j_gene: TRBJ1-2; v_gene: TRBV29-1; d_gene: .; CDR3aa: CSVAENYGYTF; CDR3nt: TGCAGCGTGGCGGAGAACTATGGCTACACCTTC
j_gene: TRBJ1-1; v_gene: TRBV30; d_gene: TRBD1; CDR3aa: CAWRGQGPFEAFF; CDR3nt: TGTGCCTGGAGGGGACAGGGCCCCTTTGAAGCTTTCTTT
j_gene: TRBJ1-1; v_gene: TRBV10-3; d_gene: TRBD1; CDR3aa: CAISEMTGGVNTEAFF; CDR3nt: TGTGCCATCAGTGAGATGACAGGGGGCGTGAACACTGAAGCTTTCTTT
j_gene: TRBJ1-4; v_gene: TRBV27; d_gene: .; CDR3aa: CASSLSPQGREKLFF; CDR3nt: TGTGCCAGCAGTTTATCCCCACAGGGCAGGGAAAAACTGTTTTTT
j_gene: TRBJ2-7; v_gene: TRBV6-2/TRBV6-3; d_gene: .; CDR3aa: CASSYSSGNTYEQYF; CDR3nt: TGTGCCAGCAGTTACTCGTCGGGGAATACCTACGAGCAGTACTTC
j_gene: TRBJ2-3; v_gene: TRBV6-2/TRBV6-3; d_gene: TRBD1; CDR3aa: CASSSHTGVKDTQYF; CDR3nt: TGTGCCAGCAGTTCTCACACAGGGGTCAAAGATACGCAGTATTTT
j_gene: TRBJ1-1; v_gene: TRBV10-1; d_gene: TRBD1; CDR3aa: CAVKFRGQGMNTEAFF; CDR3nt: TGCGCCGTGAAGTTCAGGGGGCAAGGAATGAACACTGAAGCTTTCTTT
j_gene: TRBJ2-1; v_gene: TRBV6-5; d_gene: .; CDR3aa: CASSYSAGFVEQFF; CDR3nt: TGTGCCAGCAGTTACTCTGCGGGATTTGTTGAGCAGTTCTTC
j_gene: TRBJ2-7; v_gene: TRBV5-1; d_gene: TRBD1; CDR3aa: CASSLQTGDYYEQYF; CDR3nt: TGCGCCAGCAGCCTACAGACAGGGGATTACTACGAGCAGTACTTC
j_gene: TRBJ2-2; v_gene: TRBV6-5; d_gene: .; CDR3aa: CASTQNTGELFF; CDR3nt: TGTGCCAGCACCCAAAACACCGGGGAGCTGTTTTTT
j_gene: TRBJ1-2; v_gene: TRBV5-6; d_gene: .; CDR3aa: CASSQYRVGGANYGYTF; CDR3nt: TGTGCCAGCAGCCAATACAGAGTCGGGGGAGCTAACTATGGCTACACCTTC
j_gene: TRBJ1-2; v_gene: TRBV4-3; d_gene: TRBD1; CDR3aa: CASSHPQAQGAGGYTF; CDR3nt: TGCGCCAGCAGCCACCCCCAGGCCCAGGGGGCGGGGGGCTACACCTTC
j_gene: TRBJ2-1; v_gene: TRBV6-1; d_gene: TRBD2; CDR3aa: CASSEALGEGFF; CDR3nt: TGTGCCAGCAGTGAAGCGCTTGGGGAGGGGTTCTTC
j_gene: TRBJ1-6; v_gene: TRBV6-5; d_gene: .; CDR3aa: CASSLQEGSYNSPLHF; CDR3nt: TGTGCCAGCAGTTTACAGGAAGGCTCCTATAATTCACCCCTCCACTTT